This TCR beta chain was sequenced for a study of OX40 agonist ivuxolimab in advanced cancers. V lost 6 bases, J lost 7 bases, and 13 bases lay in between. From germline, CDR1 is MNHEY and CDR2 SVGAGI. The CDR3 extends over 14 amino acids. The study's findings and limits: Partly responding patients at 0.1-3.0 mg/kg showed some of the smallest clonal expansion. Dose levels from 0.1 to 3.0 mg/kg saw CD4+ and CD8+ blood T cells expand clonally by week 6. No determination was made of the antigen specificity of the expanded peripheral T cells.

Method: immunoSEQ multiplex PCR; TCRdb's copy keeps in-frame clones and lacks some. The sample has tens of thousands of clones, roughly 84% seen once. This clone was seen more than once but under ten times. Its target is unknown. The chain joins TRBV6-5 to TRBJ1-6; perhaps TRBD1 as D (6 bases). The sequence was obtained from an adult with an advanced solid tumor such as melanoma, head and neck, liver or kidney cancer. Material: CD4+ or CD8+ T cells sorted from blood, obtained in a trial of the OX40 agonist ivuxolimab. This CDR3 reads CASSPGQRNSPLHF. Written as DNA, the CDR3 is TGTGCCAGCAGCCCCGGACAGCGAAATTCACCCCTCCACTTT.